One sample yielded the 16 T cell receptor beta chains listed below, sequenced in a study of CD8+ T cells in alopecia areata. Following extraction, RNA underwent reverse transcription to cDNA, which served as the sequencing template. The assay was immunoSEQ multiplex PCR, and TCRdb's table has in-frame clones only and misses some. The sample includes 2,500 to 3,000 clones, none of them occurring once. The sample comprised lesional skin. The receptors stem from a C3H/HeJ mouse with alopecia areata. Strain haplotype (MHC): H2-k.

This clone was seen repeatedly, ten times or more. The gene names here belong to mouse. Coverage ceases 4 residues before the CDR3 finishes, and the germline J gene fills in the end. The chain employs TRBV29 and TRBJ1-2, with D maybe TRBD1 (5 bases). V lost 2 bases, J lost 4 bases, and 5 bases lay in between. The germline gives CDR1 MSHET, CDR2 SYDVDS. This CDR3 spans 12 amino acids. The CDR3 here is CASSLQGSDYTF. The covered CDR3 bases are TGTGCTAGCAGTTTACAGGGCTCC. The whole variable domain, remainder taken from reference TRBV29 and TRBJ1-2, is DMKVTQMPRYLIKRMGENVLLECGQDMSHETMYWYRQDPGLGLQLIYISYDVDSNSEGDIPKGYRVSRKKREHFSLILDSAKTNQTSVYFCASSLQGSDYTFGSGTRLLVI.

Points on this clone: A far larger clone is only one base removed, so a read error is likely. Each gene name is a mouse one. The read terminates 4 residues ahead of where the CDR3 ends, so the germline J gene completes it. The chain combines TRBV5 with TRBJ1-2, with 8 bases matching TRBD1. CDR3 length: 13 amino acids. V gave up 6 bases and J gave up 4 bases; unmatched junction bases: 4. Germline V gives CDR1 LGHNA, CDR2 YNLKQL (reference sequence). CDR3 amino acids: CASSDRGSSDYTF. CDR3 DNA (partial): TGTGCCAGCAGTGACAGGGGTAGCTCC.

Ten or more counts support this clone. The gene names given are mouse names. The missing CDR3 end, 4 residues past where the read stops, is filled in from the germline J gene. This chain joins TRBV5 and TRBJ2-7, with 12 bases that match TRBD2. Germline CDR1 reads LGHNA; CDR2 reads YNLKQL (reference sequence). V was clipped by 4 bases and J by 3 bases; unmatched bases: 1. CDR3 length: 14 residues. CDR3 in amino acids: CASSLGLGGYEQYF. Partial CDR3 DNA: TGTGCCAGCAGCCTGGGACTGGGGGGCTAT.

This clone was observed at least ten times. The germline and genes are mouse ones. Sequencing ends 4 residues short of the CDR3 end; the germline J gene provides the rest. The gene calls are TRBV13-1 and TRBJ2-7; the D is unclear. CDR3 length equals 11 residues. Germline CDR1 and CDR2: NSHNY and SYGAGN. The CDR3 bases that were read are TGTGCCAGCAGTGACAGGAAT. Its protein is CASSDRN. The entire CDR3 is CASSDRNEQYF.

As to this clone: Gene names and germline refer to mouse. The read ends 4 residues before the CDR3 terminus; that terminus is restored from the germline J gene. The chain links TRBV29 to TRBJ2-3; 9 bases are a match to TRBD2. Germline-derived CDR1 and CDR2 are MSHET and SYDVDS. The CDR3 is made up of 15 amino acids. Trimming cost V 2 bases and J 4 bases; bases outside gene matches: 4. CDR3 protein: CASSLKGLGSETLYF. The part of the CDR3 DNA that was read is TGTGCTAGCAGTTTAAAGGGACTGGGCTCAGAA.

Concerning this clone: Here the gene names and germline are mouse. The DNA ends 4 residues before the CDR3 does, and the rest of the CDR3 is filled in from the germline J gene. This rearrangement joins TRBV2 to TRBJ2-3; D might be TRBD1 (5 bases). The CDR3 has 15 residues. V was clipped by 0 bases and J by 3 bases, with 10 bases between them. Germline V CDR1 and CDR2: LGHNA, YSYQKL. CDR3 DNA (partial): TGTGCCAGCAGCCAAGATCAGGGAGGAGCAGAA. The encoded protein is CASSQDQGGAE. Given in full, the CDR3 is CASSQDQGGAETLYF.

This clone was seen only a few times. The listed genes are named as in mouse. The read ends 4 residues early relative to the CDR3; the germline J gene fills the gap. The gene calls are TRBV30 and TRBJ1-2; the match to TRBD1 covers 7 bases. The CDR3 runs to 13 residues. The V gene end was trimmed by 3 bases and the J gene end by 3 bases; junction bases not matched to a gene: 4. Germline V CDR1 and CDR2: SQVVS, ANEGSEA. The CDR3 spells CSSRTGRDSDYTF. The CDR3 DNA, read in part, is TGTAGTTCTAGGACAGGGAGAGACTCC.

A word on this clone: Gene names refer to mouse genes. The read falls 4 residues short of the CDR3 end, and the missing part is taken from the germline J gene. The J gene is TRBJ2-2, the V gene TRBV5, with D maybe TRBD2 (6 bases). Trimming stripped 3 bases from V and 0 bases from J, with 8 bases between. The germline V gene has CDR1 LGHNA and CDR2 YNLKQL (reference sequence). The CDR3 sequence is 15 residues long. The sequenced part of the CDR3 DNA is TGTGCCAGCAGCCAGGGGGGTGCAAACACCGGG. This gives the protein CASSQGGANTG. The CDR3, in full, reads CASSQGGANTGQLYF.

The table lists this clone with many counts. Gene labels here are mouse ones. The CDR3 extends 4 residues past the end of the read, so its final part is completed from the germline J gene. V is TRBV29 and J is TRBJ2-7; possibly TRBD1 for D (6 bases). Germline CDR1 and CDR2: MSHET and SYDVDS. This CDR3 has 15 residues. Trimming removed 3 bases at V and 1 base at J, with 13 bases between. Incomplete CDR3 DNA: TGTGCTAGCAGTTTCCTACAGGGTGAGTCCTAT. This gives the protein CASSFLQGESY. The entire CDR3 sequence reads CASSFLQGESYEQYF.

This clone was seen ten or more times. Each gene name is a mouse one. The CDR3 is cut off 4 residues early in the read; its end comes from the germline J gene. J is TRBJ1-2 and V is TRBV13-1, with a tentative D call TRBD1 (5 bases). V was clipped by 5 bases and J by 0 bases, with 11 bases between them. CDR3 length equals 14 residues. Germline V gives CDR1 NSHNY, CDR2 SYGAGN. The CDR3 bases that were read are TGTGCCAGCAGCGCCCAGGGTTCAAACTCC. Its protein product is CASSAQGSNS. The whole CDR3 is CASSAQGSNSDYTF.

Remarks on this clone: Each gene name is a mouse one. The read finishes 4 residues shy of the CDR3 end, and the germline J gene is used to complete it. This rearrangement joins TRBV13-2 to TRBJ2-1; 7 bases are a match to TRBD1. The germline gives CDR1 NNHNN, CDR2 SYGAGS (reference sequence). With 7 bases clipped from V and 4 bases from J, the junction kept 8 bases outside the gene matches. CDR3 size: 14 residues. CDR3 DNA (partial): TGTGCCAGCAGTATAAACAGGGGATATGCT. This encodes CASSINRGYA. The CDR3 in its entirety is CASSINRGYAEQFF.

In this sample, this clone turned up many times. These gene names are mouse names. Read sequence stops 4 residues before the CDR3 end, and the germline J gene provides the missing end. This sequence joins TRBV13-2 and TRBJ2-4, with D possibly being TRBD1 (5 bases). The germline V and J ends were trimmed by 2 bases and 0 bases, with 7 bases remaining between them. The germline V gene has CDR1 NNHNN and CDR2 SYGAGS (reference sequence). The CDR3 contains 14 residues. CDR3 loop: CASGEDNSQNTLYF. The CDR3 bases that were read are TGTGCCAGCGGTGAGGACAATAGTCAAAAC.

In its sample, this clone was seen many times. Mouse gene names apply. The read terminates 4 residues ahead of where the CDR3 ends, so the germline J gene completes it. The rearrangement links TRBV13-3 to TRBJ2-2; the D is unclear. Trimming shortened V by 1 base and J by 2 bases, and 6 bases separated the two germline ends. Germline-derived CDR1 and CDR2 are NNHDY and SYVADS. The length of the CDR3 is 14 residues. The CDR3 protein is CASSDSQNTGQLYF. The CDR3 DNA, read in part, is TGTGCCAGCAGTGATTCCCAGAACACCGGG.

This clone was counted at least ten times. The gene names given are mouse names. CDR3 in amino acids: CTCSAGTGYEQYF. Partial CDR3 DNA: TGCACCTGCAGTGCTGGGACAGGCTAT. This chain connects TRBV1 to TRBJ2-7; 8 bases are shared with TRBD1. Coverage ceases 4 residues before the CDR3 finishes, and the germline J gene fills in the end. Germline assignment: CDR1 NSQYPW and CDR2 LRSPGD (reference sequence). Trimming took 3 bases from V and 3 from J; bases not matched to a gene: 1. The CDR3 contains 13 residues.

Concerning this clone: There is a difference at residue 9 between the TCRdb protein and the DNA translation, so the protein given here was translated from the DNA. Gene labels here are mouse ones. Sequencing ends 3 residues short of the CDR3 end; the germline J gene provides the rest. The J gene is TRBJ1-3, the V gene TRBV13-3; no clear D. There are 12 residues in the CDR3. The germline V gene has CDR1 NNHDY and CDR2 SYVADS. Trimming stripped 8 bases from V and 6 bases from J, with 12 bases between. CDR3 sequence: CARSNRQNTLYF. The sequenced CDR3 bases are TGTGCCAGAAGTAATAGACAAAATACG.

This clone has a handful of counts. TCRdb's protein sequence differs at residue 16 from the translated DNA; the protein presented here follows the DNA. Gene labels here are mouse ones. The missing CDR3 end, 3 residues past where the read stops, is filled in from the germline J gene. V and J are TRBV13-1 and TRBJ1-3; 9 bases are a match to TRBD1. CDR1 is NSHNY and CDR2 is SYGAGN in the germline V gene. J was trimmed by 1 base and V by 0 bases; bases with no gene match: 11. There are 19 residues in the CDR3. CDR3 protein: CASSDGHRGRRESGNTLYF. The sequenced part of the CDR3 DNA is TGTGCCAGCAGTGATGGTCACAGGGGGCGGAGGGAGTCTGGAAATACG.